The 22 T cell receptor beta chains below all came from one sample that was sequenced in a study of CXCR3-negative and CXCR3-positive naive CD8 T cells. The authors made the TRB cDNA libraries by 5' RACE using UMI labels. Each CDR3 protein gets one entry in TCRdb, which reprocessed the 5' RACE reads and gives no DNA. In all, the sample yields approximately 74,000 distinct CDR3 sequences. The sample taken for sequencing was naive CXCR3- CD8+ T cells from blood. Subset given: CD45RO-CCR7+CD27+CD95- naive CD8+ T cells lacking CXCR3 (TNR3-). The receptor source for this set is a human donor in good health. Some clones in this sample may be carry-over from other donors' samples.

The chain employs TRBV29-1 and TRBJ2-1; absent DNA, TCRdb's TRBD2 call cannot be checked. The germline V gene has CDR1 SQVTM and CDR2 ANQGSEA. The CDR3 is made up of 14 amino acids. The CDR3 loop reads CSAAGTSGNNEQFF.

This sequence joins TRBV6-5 and TRBJ2-3; TCRdb outputs TRBD2, but without DNA this stays unchecked. Germline V gene lookup returns CDR1 MNHEY and CDR2 SVGAGI. CDR3 size: 15 residues. Here the CDR3 reads CASSYLRGSTDTQYF.

The J gene is TRBJ2-1, the V gene TRBV6-5. The CDR3 loop spans 14 amino acids. Germline V CDR1 and CDR2: MNHEY, SVGAGI. CDR3 residues: CASSYNLGYNEQFF.

The rearrangement links TRBV29-1 to TRBJ2-7; with no DNA, the TCRdb D assignment of TRBD1 cannot be verified. The CDR3 runs to 11 residues. Germline CDR1 reads SQVTM; CDR2 reads ANQGSEA. CDR3 in amino acids: CSVGTGGEQYF.

The V call is TRBV7-6, the J call TRBJ2-3; with no DNA, the TCRdb D assignment of TRBD2 cannot be verified. Germline loops: CDR1 SGHVS, CDR2 FNYEAQ. The CDR3 has 14 residues. CDR3: CASSLGGGADTQYF.

The chain is built from TRBV7-6 and TRBJ2-1; TCRdb selects TRBD2, and the lack of DNA leaves this call unchecked. This CDR3 region has 17 residues. Per germline, CDR1 SGHVS and CDR2 FNYEAQ. CDR3 sequence: CASSLGTSGTLGDEQFF.

The CDR3: CSVVGKGDYPYEQYF. The chain joins TRBV29-1 to TRBJ2-7; TCRdb designates TRBD1, a call that cannot be tested without DNA. CDR3 length: 15 amino acids. The germline V gene has CDR1 SQVTM and CDR2 ANQGSEA.

This chain uses TRBV7-9 with TRBJ2-5; there is no DNA to check the TCRdb D call of TRBD1. Germline assignment: CDR1 SEHNR and CDR2 FQNEAQ (reference sequence). The CDR3 has 18 residues. CDR3 sequence reads: CASSIPRGGQPIQETQYF. The entire variable domain, with the rest obtained from reference TRBV7-9 and TRBJ2-5, is as follows: DTGVSQNPRHKITKRGQNVTFRCDPISEHNRLYWYRQTLGQGPEFLTYFQNEAQLEKSRLLSDRFSAERPKGSFSTLEIQRTEQGDSAMYLCASSIPRGGQPIQETQYFGPGTRLLVL.

The V and J genes are TRBV4-1 and TRBJ2-6. The CDR3 contains 15 residues. Germline V gene data show CDR1 as MGHRA and CDR2 as YSYEKL. CDR3 protein: CASSPHNSGANVLTF.

The chain recombines TRBV6-2 or TRBV6-3 with TRBJ2-1; as DNA is missing, the TRBD1 call by TCRdb cannot be tested. Germline CDR1 MNHEY, CDR2 SVGEGT. The CDR3 has 12 residues. The CDR3 loop is CASSTSGGEQFF.

The V and J genes are TRBV3-1 and TRBJ2-1; TCRdb indicates TRBD1, and absent DNA this call remains unverified. In germline, CDR1 is LGHDT, CDR2 YNNKEL (reference sequence). CDR3 length: 18 residues. CDR3: CASSQEYRASSSYNEQFF.

V and J are TRBV5-1 and TRBJ1-1; the D gene TCRdb calls, TRBD1, cannot be checked with no DNA. This CDR3 region has 14 residues. The V gene's germline CDR1 is SGHRS and CDR2 YFSETQ. The CDR3 sequence is CASSTGVRNTEAFF.

The J gene is TRBJ1-2, the V gene TRBV7-2. The CDR3 spans 14 residues. CDR1 and CDR2 from the germline V gene are SGHTA and FQGNSA. The CDR3: CASSFPADLYGYTF. The whole variable domain, remainder taken from reference TRBV7-2 and TRBJ1-2, is GAGVSQSPSNKVTEKGKDVELRCDPISGHTALYWYRQSLGQGLEFLIYFQGNSAPDKSGLPSDRFSAERTGGSVSTLTIQRTQQEDSAVYLCASSFPADLYGYTFGSGTRLTVV.

The rearrangement uses TRBV14 and TRBJ2-1; the TCRdb call, TRBD2, lacks DNA for checking. In germline, CDR1 is SGHDN, CDR2 FVKESK. CDR3 length: 18 residues. The CDR3 protein is CASSQGTGTSGIYNEQFF. The whole variable domain, remainder taken from reference TRBV14 and TRBJ2-1, is EAGVTQFPSHSVIEKGQTVTLRCDPISGHDNLYWYRRVMGKEIKFLLHFVKESKQDESGMPNNRFLAERTGGTYSTLKVQPAELEDSGVYFCASSQGTGTSGIYNEQFFGPGTRLTVL.

The V call is TRBV7-9, the J call TRBJ2-3; the D gene TCRdb calls, TRBD1, cannot be checked with no DNA. Per germline, CDR1 SEHNR and CDR2 FQNEAQ (reference sequence). CDR3 length equals 17 residues. This chain's CDR3 is CASSLAQGRTSTDTQYF.

This chain joins TRBV28 and TRBJ2-1. The CDR3 extends over 16 amino acids. Germline V gene data show CDR1 as MDHEN and CDR2 as SYDVKM. CDR3 in amino acids: CASSLRFITAYNEQFF.

This chain uses TRBV6-2 or TRBV6-3 with TRBJ2-7; the D call of TRBD1 rests on TCRdb alone, since no DNA is present to check it. CDR3 size: 15 residues. Germline V lookup: CDR1 MNHEY, CDR2 SVGEGT. The CDR3: CASSPVGQGEGEQYF.

V usage is TRBV10-1 and J usage is TRBJ2-2; TCRdb picks TRBD2, but there is no DNA to check that call. The CDR3 contains 11 residues. Germline V gene data show CDR1 as WNHNN and CDR2 as SYGVQD (reference sequence). CDR3 protein: CASRGHGELFF.

This rearrangement joins TRBV12-3 or TRBV12-4 to TRBJ2-7; TCRdb picks TRBD1, but there is no DNA to check that call. This CDR3 has 14 residues. CDR3: CASSLFLERGEQYF.

The chain employs TRBV5-5 and TRBJ2-5; the TCRdb D gene call, TRBD1, has no DNA to confirm it. The CDR3 spans 16 residues. Per the germline V gene, CDR1 is SGHKS and CDR2 is YYEKEE (reference sequence). The CDR3 loop reads CASNIPGRINQETQYF.

The V gene is TRBV29-1, the J gene TRBJ1-1. This CDR3 contains 11 residues. The germline V gene encodes CDR1 SQVTM and CDR2 ANQGSEA. This CDR3 reads CSVVLRTEAFF.

The CDR3 sequence: CASSPGTGGEAFF. The chain carries TRBV14 and TRBJ1-1; there is no DNA to check the TCRdb D call of TRBD1. CDR1 SGHDN and CDR2 FVKESK come from the germline V gene. The CDR3 extends over 13 amino acids.